What follows are 2 T cell receptor beta chains derived from one specimen sequenced in a study of tumor-infiltrating lymphocytes in primary liver carcinoma. Taking about 19-32 mg of unsorted bulk tissue, the authors co-extracted RNA and DNA. Total RNA amounting to around 530 ng was the source from which TCR beta cDNA was made with a constant-region primer. Library construction for TCR beta comprised three nested multiplex PCR rounds performed with slightly modified ARM-PCR. TRBV1-TRBV30 forward primers and a C-beta reverse primer were used in the first two PCR rounds, which each ran for about 11 cycles. TCRdb reanalysed the multiplex PCR reads using MiXCR and keeps one entry per CDR3 protein. The sample includes some 38,000 distinct CDR3 sequences, under 75% of them seen just once. Input material: liver tumor tissue from sampling region 4. Regarding subset: tumor region T4, right-lateral pole. These receptors originate from a man aged 35-49 years with primary liver carcinoma and hepatitis B virus infection.

About this clonotype: The CDR3 carries no conserved terminal phenylalanine or tryptophan, so it likely arises from a read error. The gene calls are TRBV12-3 or TRBV12-4 and TRBJ2-5, with D perhaps matching TRBD1 (6 bases). This CDR3 is 13 amino acids long. CDR3 nucleotide sequence: TGTGCCAGCAGCCGAAGCAGGACAGAGGCCCAGTACTAC. It specifies CASSRSRTEAQYY.

The rearrangement links TRBV11-2 to TRBJ2-7, with 8 bases fitting TRBD1. CDR1 is SGHAT, CDR2 FQNNGV, per germline. CDR3 length: 15 amino acids. Trimming cost V 7 bases and J 5 bases; bases outside gene matches: 13. CDR3 protein: CASNSRWTGQNEQYF. The CDR3, as DNA: TGTGCCAGCAACTCACGATGGACAGGGCAAAACGAGCAGTACTTC.